These 3 T cell receptor beta chains were all obtained from the same sample, sequenced in a study of T cell changes during pregnancy in multiple sclerosis. This table comes from immunoSEQ multiplex PCR, and its TCRdb copy is limited to in-frame clones, with some not included. The data show tens of thousands of clones, with about 90% seen just once and 0.45% to 0.6% held by the top ten. Sequencing used CD4+ T cells from peripheral blood mononuclear cells, obtained in the second trimester of pregnancy. Receptor source: a female donor with multiple sclerosis, enrolled in a pregnancy study.

The chain employs TRBV30 and TRBJ1-4, with a weak D call TRBD1 (6 bases). The V end was cut by 2 bases, the J end by 10 bases, with 11 bases between. The germline V gene encodes CDR1 GTSNPN and CDR2 SVGIG (reference sequence). The CDR3 extends over 12 amino acids. The CDR3 is CAWSSLGGKLFF. CDR3 sequence (DNA): TGTGCCTGGAGTTCACTAGGGGGAAAACTGTTTTTT. The full variable domain, rest sourced from reference TRBV30 and TRBJ1-4, is SQTIHQWPATLVQPVGSPLSLECTVEGTSNPNLYWYRQAAGRGLQLLFYSVGIGQISSEVPQNLSASRPQDRQFILSSKKLLLSDSGFYLCAWSSLGGKLFFGSGTQLSVL.

Here the CDR3 reads CASSGEPSPLHF. DNA for the CDR3: TGTGCCAGCAGCGGGGAACCTTCACCCCTCCACTTT. The gene calls are TRBV2 and TRBJ1-6; D uncertain. Trimming pared 6 bases from V and 9 bases from J, leaving 9 bases between. The germline gives CDR1 SNHLY, CDR2 FYNNEI. The CDR3 has 12 amino acids. Looking up the rest from reference TRBV2 and TRBJ1-6 gives the full variable domain: EPEVTQTPSHQVTQMGQEVILRCVPISNHLYFYWYRQILGQKVEFLVSFYNNEISEKSEIFDDQFSVERPDGSNFTLKIRSTKLEDSAMYFCASSGEPSPLHFGNGTRLTVT.

The chain is built from TRBV9 and TRBJ2-4; 7 bases are a match to TRBD2. After removal of 5 bases from V and 1 base from J, the junction contained 6 bases not matched to a gene. The CDR3 runs 15 residues. Per the germline V gene, CDR1 is SGDLS and CDR2 is YYNGEE. CDR3 region: CASSAVGGAKNIQYF. The CDR3 coding sequence is TGTGCCAGCAGTGCGGTGGGGGGGGCCAAAAACATTCAGTACTTC.